This T cell receptor beta chain was identified in a study of blood T cell repertoires in COVID-19. Across the whole study: T cells, B-cell-depleted T cells, or PBMCs supplied cDNA or gDNA.

Libraries were prepared by immunoSEQ multiplex PCR; TCRdb keeps only in-frame clonotypes and omits some of them. The table has some 320,000 clones, around 87% seen once. This CDR3 is built from 15 residues. J lost 3 bases, V lost 2 bases, and 3 bases had no gene match. From germline, CDR1 is SGHTA and CDR2 FQGNSA. Participant reports of clinical history set cohort assignment. The sequence was collected from a woman in her thirties who had recovered from COVID-19. Sequencing was performed on PBMCs or T cells enriched from blood (not recorded which). The V and J genes are TRBV7-2 and TRBJ2-7; 11 bases are shared with TRBD2. As DNA, the CDR3 is TGTGCCAGCAGCTTAACGGGGACTAGCGGCTACGAGCAGTACTTC. Amino acid sequence: CASSLTGTSGYEQYF.